One and the same sample provided the 24 T cell receptor beta chains below, sequenced in a study of CD8+CD57+ T cells in acquired aplastic anemia. Patients chosen for sequencing had shown CD8+CD57+ cell expansion by flow cytometry. The template used for profiling TCR beta VDJ and CDR3 was genomic DNA. Each CDR3 protein gets one entry after TCRdb re-called the reads with MiXCR. Among 200,000 or so distinct CDR3 sequences listed, over 40% were seen once. Material for sequencing was sorted CD4+, CD8+, or CD8+CD57+ T cells (not recorded which) from PBMCs. The receptors shown here come from a human donor with aplastic anemia.

V is TRBV19 and J is TRBJ2-7; 11 bases line up with TRBD2. The CDR3 is made up of 16 amino acids. V shed 5 bases, J shed 0 bases, and the junction held 6 bases outside the gene matches. Germline V gene data show CDR1 as LNHDA and CDR2 as SQIVND (reference sequence). As DNA, the CDR3 is TGTGCCAGTAGTCCAAGACTAGCGGGGTACTCCTACGAGCAGTACTTC. As protein: CASSPRLAGYSYEQYF.

The CDR3 DNA is TGCAGTGCTAGATTCGGCGGGGAGGGCTACACCTTC. Protein sequence: CSARFGGEGYTF. J is TRBJ1-2 and V is TRBV20-1; D remains unclear. The CDR3 totals 12 residues. Looked up from germline, CDR1 is DFQATT and CDR2 is SNEGSKA (reference sequence). V lost 2 bases and J 8 bases, leaving 12 bases between the germline ends.

This clonotype was observed a few times. This sequence joins TRBV25-1 and TRBJ1-4; 10 positions agree with TRBD1. CDR1 and CDR2 (germline): MGHDK, SYGVNS. V gave up 7 bases and J gave up 6 bases; unmatched junction bases: 14. The CDR3 is 17 amino acids. The CDR3 coding sequence is TGTGCCAGCATCCCCGGGACAGGGGACTGGATGGATGAAAAACTGTTTTTT. Translating gives CASIPGTGDWMDEKLFF. Based on the CDR3 plus reference TRBV25-1 and TRBJ1-4, the full variable domain is EADIYQTPRYLVIGTGKKITLECSQTMGHDKMYWYQQDPGMELHLIHYSYGVNSTEKGDLSSESTVSRIRTEHFPLTLESARPSHTSQYLCASIPGTGDWMDEKLFFGSGTQLSVL.

This sequence joins TRBV5-4 and TRBJ2-7; 8 bases map to TRBD2. CDR3 length equals 13 residues. CDR1 and CDR2 (germline): SGHNT, YYREEE (reference sequence). After removal of 5 bases from V and 6 bases from J, the junction contained 7 bases not matched to a gene. The CDR3, as DNA: TGTGCCAGCAGTGGCGGGGGGCCCCGCGAGCAGTACTTC. Translated: CASSGGGPREQYF.

With regard to this clonotype: A much more abundant neighbour one base away suggests this may be a read error. The chain employs TRBV3-1 and TRBJ2-3; D is unclear. This CDR3 spans 12 amino acids. Germline V gene sequence: CDR1 LGHDT, CDR2 YNNKEL (reference sequence). The CDR3 coding sequence is TGTGCCAGCAGCCAAGACCCAGATGCGCAGTATTTT. It translates to CASSQDPDAQYF.

This clonotype was seen a handful of times. CDR3 nucleotide sequence: TGTGCCAGCAGTTGGGACAGGGGATCCTACAATGAGCAGTTCTTC. It yields the protein CASSWDRGSYNEQFF. The chain employs TRBV12-3 or TRBV12-4 and TRBJ2-1; 10 bases fit TRBD1. With V trimmed by 4 bases and J by 1 base, 1 base remained unmatched. CDR3 length equals 15 residues.

This clonotype was seen at least ten times. As DNA, the CDR3 is TGTGCCAGCAGGACACTTCGCGGGATGAACACTGAAGCTTTCTTT. This encodes CASRTLRGMNTEAFF. This chain links TRBV6-6 with TRBJ1-1, with D hard to call. The CDR3 has 15 residues. CDR1 is MNHNY, CDR2 SVGAGI, per germline (reference sequence). Deletions cut 6 bases from V and 0 bases from J, with 14 bases between.

The chain recombines TRBV5-1 with TRBJ2-3; D not certain. CDR1 SGHRS and CDR2 YFSETQ come from the germline V gene. The CDR3 extends over 12 amino acids. Trimming cost V 5 bases and J 6 bases, with 10 bases left between them. CDR3 amino acids: CASSTEGDTQYF. In DNA, the CDR3 is TGCGCCAGCAGTACAGAAGGTGATACGCAGTATTTT. Full variable domain (remainder filled in from reference TRBV5-1 and TRBJ2-3): KAGVTQTPRYLIKTRGQQVTLSCSPISGHRSVSWYQQTPGQGLQFLFEYFSETQRNKGNFPGRFSGRQFSNSRSEMNVSTLELGDSALYLCASSTEGDTQYFGPGTRLTVL.

The gene calls are TRBV11-2 and TRBJ2-7; TRBD2 might be the D (6 bases). Germline assignment: CDR1 SGHAT and CDR2 FQNNGV. The V end was cut by 4 bases, the J end by 3 bases, with 13 bases between. The CDR3 runs 14 residues. CDR3 DNA: TGTGCCAGCAGCTCCCAGGCGGGGAGCTACGAGCAGTACTTC. Translating gives CASSSQAGSYEQYF.

Points on this clonotype: In this CDR3 the conserved last residue, phenylalanine or tryptophan, is missing, so a read error is likely. This chain joins TRBV18 and TRBJ1-1; possible D gene TRBD1, 5 bases. The ends were cut back, 0 bases at V and 1 base at J, with 9 bases in the middle. The CDR3 is 15 residues long. Germline loops: CDR1 KGHSH, CDR2 LQKENI. DNA for the CDR3: TGTGCCAGCTCACCACCGTCGACAGCGAACACTGAAGCTTTCCTT. Protein product: CASSPPSTANTEAFL.

This clonotype was detected ten times or more. The chain has TRBV2 and TRBJ2-3; tentatively, D is TRBD1 or TRBD2 (5 bases each). The germline gives CDR1 SNHLY, CDR2 FYNNEI. V was pared by 6 bases and J by 1 base, with 8 bases between. This CDR3 contains 13 residues. CDR3 nucleotides: TGTGCCAGCAGGGTGGGGGGCACAGATACGCAGTATTTT. It yields the protein CASRVGGTDTQYF.

This chain links TRBV20-1 with TRBJ2-5; no definite D call. The V end lost 3 bases, the J end lost 5 bases, and 4 bases lay between the germline ends. The V gene's germline CDR1 is DFQATT and CDR2 SNEGSKA (reference sequence). There are 10 residues in the CDR3. In nucleotides, the CDR3 is TGCAGTGCTAGGGGGGAGACCCAGTACTTC. This sequence encodes CSARGETQYF.

This clonotype was counted at least ten times. V is TRBV9 and J is TRBJ1-1, with 9 bases fitting TRBD1. Germline CDR1 is SGDLS and CDR2 is YYNGEE. The CDR3 is 14 residues long. Germline trimming cut 3 bases from V and 5 bases from J; bases unmatched to any gene: 5. The CDR3 is CASSAQGQGTEAFF. The CDR3 DNA reads TGTGCCAGCAGCGCCCAGGGACAGGGAACTGAAGCTTTCTTT.

The J gene is TRBJ1-2, the V gene TRBV19; 10 bases align to TRBD1. Germline-derived CDR1 and CDR2 are LNHDA and SQIVND (reference sequence). The V and J ends lost 8 bases and 3 bases, in that order; junction bases with no gene match: 6. CDR3 length: 14 residues. In DNA form, the CDR3 reads TGTGCCAGTGGGGGACAGGGGATCTACTATGGCTACACCTTC. Protein sequence: CASGGQGIYYGYTF.

This clonotype occurred many times. The chain uses TRBV19 and TRBJ2-3; tentatively, D is TRBD2 (6 bases). Germline loops: CDR1 LNHDA, CDR2 SQIVND (reference sequence). The CDR3 spans 15 residues. V lost 7 bases and J lost 2, with 16 bases in between. The CDR3 sequence: CASNRRGGITDTQYF. The DNA of the CDR3 is TGTGCCAGTAATAGGAGGGGCGGGATCACAGATACGCAGTATTTT.

J is TRBJ2-3 and V is TRBV2; 10 bases are a match to TRBD2. Germline trimming cut 5 bases from V and 0 bases from J; bases unmatched to any gene: 11. CDR3 length: 18 residues. From germline, CDR1 is SNHLY and CDR2 FYNNEI. CDR3 region: CASSYSLAGVGSTDTQYF. Here the CDR3 DNA reads TGTGCCAGCAGTTACTCCCTAGCGGGGGTGGGTAGCACAGATACGCAGTATTTT.

This clonotype was seen more than once but under ten times. A read error may explain this, as a much larger clone is one base away. The chain carries TRBV11-2 and TRBJ2-1, with a weak D call TRBD1 (6 bases). Trimming cost V 5 bases and J 10 bases, with 15 bases left between them. In germline, CDR1 is SGHAT, CDR2 FQNNGV. There are 13 residues in the CDR3. This CDR3 reads CASSADRSYEQFF. As DNA, the CDR3 is TGTGCCAGCAGCGCGGACAGATCCTACGAGCAGTTCTTC.

The sample holds a few counts of this clonotype. Written as DNA, the CDR3 is TGTGCCAGCAGTTACTCGTGGGGACTGGGGAGCGGGGAGCTGTTTTTT. Translation: CASSYSWGLGSGELFF. The V gene is TRBV6-5, the J gene TRBJ2-2; D may be TRBD2 (6 bases). The V gene's germline CDR1 is MNHEY and CDR2 SVGAGI. Trimming took 0 bases from V and 7 from J, leaving 15 bases between them. CDR3 length: 16 residues.

V is TRBV19 and J is TRBJ1-5; D is possibly TRBD1 (5 bases). The CDR3 has 13 residues. Looked up from germline, CDR1 is LNHDA and CDR2 is SQIVND (reference sequence). V was cut by 8 bases and J by 6 bases, with 14 bases left in between. The CDR3: CASQGGVGQPQHF. CDR3 in DNA: TGTGCCAGTCAGGGCGGGGTCGGTCAGCCCCAGCATTTT.

The chain joins TRBV10-3 to TRBJ2-7; 7 positions agree with TRBD2. The germline CDR1 and CDR2 sequences are ENHRY and SYGVKD. J lost 0 bases, V lost 10 bases, and 9 bases had no gene match. This CDR3 contains 14 residues. DNA of the CDR3: TGTGCCACCAAGGGAGGGGCCTCCTCCTACGAGCAGTACTTC. Encoded protein: CATKGGASSYEQYF.

The V and J genes are TRBV10-2 and TRBJ2-7, with 8 bases matching TRBD1. This CDR3 has 14 amino acids. After removal of 6 bases from V and 2 bases from J, the junction contained 6 bases not matched to a gene. Germline V gives CDR1 WSHSY, CDR2 SAAADI. DNA of the CDR3: TGCGCCAGCAGAGATGACAGGGGAGCCTACGAGCAGTACTTC. It is translated as CASRDDRGAYEQYF.

Comment on this clonotype: Mismatch with germline at one junction end may stem from a read error. V gene TRBV2 combines with J gene TRBJ2-2, with TRBD2 as a possible D gene (5 bases). Germline V CDR1 and CDR2: SNHLY, FYNNEI. The length of the CDR3 is 13 residues. The CDR3 sequence is CASSGTRTGELSF. CDR3 nucleotide sequence: TGTGCCAGCAGTGGGACTCGCACCGGGGAGCTGTCTTTT.

The chain joins TRBV7-8 to TRBJ2-7, with D perhaps matching TRBD1 (6 bases). CDR1 SGHVS and CDR2 FQNEAQ come from the germline V gene. The CDR3 length is 16 residues. Trimming pared 7 bases from V and 3 bases from J, leaving 22 bases between. The CDR3 nucleotides are TGTGCCAGCACCACCATCCCTAGGGGCAGGGGCTACGAGCAGTACTTC. Encoded protein: CASTTIPRGRGYEQYF.

The chain recombines TRBV5-1 with TRBJ1-4; no definite D call. Germline lookup yields CDR1 SGHRS and CDR2 YFSETQ. The CDR3 is 16 residues long. Deletions cut 2 bases from V and 0 bases from J, with 11 bases between. The CDR3 sequence is CASSFALGATNEKLFF. For the CDR3, the DNA is TGCGCCAGCAGCTTTGCCCTTGGGGCAACTAATGAAAAACTGTTTTTT.